Listed here is a single TCR beta chain. Germline V gives CDR1 SGHNT, CDR2 YYREEE (reference sequence). Deletions cut 4 bases from V and 0 bases from J, with 10 bases between. The CDR3 has 15 residues. The source of the sample is a study of control samples from healthy donors and cancer patients. Assay used: immunoSEQ multiplex PCR; TCRdb lists only in-frame clones, some missing. This sample carries some 95,000 clones, about 91% of them seen once, and the ten largest clones take less than 15%. The chain joins TRBV5-4 to TRBJ1-4; D gene uncertain. What was sequenced was blood. This receptor was identified in a man aged 25 to 40 in good health. CDR3 bases: TGTGCCAGCAGCGTCGGCAGCACAACTAATGAAAAACTGTTTTTT. It translates to CASSVGSTTNEKLFF. The whole variable domain, filled in from reference TRBV5-4 and TRBJ1-4, reads ETGVTQSPTHLIKTRGQQVTLRCSSQSGHNTVSWYQQALGQGPQFIFQYYREEENGRGNFPPRFSGLQFPNYSSELNVNALELDDSALYLCASSVGSTTNEKLFFGSGTQLSVL.